A selection of T cell receptor beta chains follows, all from one sample in a study of cytomegalovirus exposure and HLA in healthy donors. Assay: immunoSEQ multiplex PCR; the TCRdb copy retains only in-frame clones and omits some. This table holds about 160,000 clones, roughly 80% found once. The sample was PBMCs. The source is a man aged 25 to 40 in good health and CMV-seronegative. CDR3s include the opening cysteine and the closing phenylalanine or tryptophan.

J gene	V gene	CDR3 protein
TRBJ2-7	TRBV27	CASSFTGAPITREQYF
TRBJ2-5	TRBV15	CATSNRAGNQETQYF
TRBJ2-1	TRBV2	CASNWLAGGSSYNEQFF
TRBJ1-4	TRBV19	CASSIEIANEKLFF
TRBJ1-5	TRBV19	CASSIRGMNQPQHF
TRBJ2-2	TRBV5-4	CASSFGGTSGRVNTGELFF
TRBJ2-3	TRBV11-2	CASSPGTLRTDTQYF
TRBJ2-7	TRBV27	CAGSYQQGYSYEQYF
TRBJ2-7	TRBV25-1	CASSEYGGYEQYF
TRBJ2-3	TRBV2	CASREASGRGTDTQYF
TRBJ2-7	TRBV27	CASSFLGTGYYEQYF
TRBJ2-6	TRBV30	CAWSAGGVGSGANVLTF
TRBJ2-7	TRBV27	CASSPYGQGAVSYEQYF
TRBJ2-2	TRBV18	CASSLDRRNTGELFF
TRBJ1-5	TRBV19	CASSTRQLNQPQHF
TRBJ2-1	TRBV5-4	CASSYSGNHNEQFF
TRBJ2-3	TRBV12-5	CASGGTGGQISTDTQYF
TRBJ2-1	TRBV6-5	CASSYFGTGIGEQFF
TRBJ2-7	TRBV19	CASSVQGAYEQYF
TRBJ2-1	TRBV5-6	CASSTGQVSYNEQFF
TRBJ2-5	TRBV15	CATRLSGGALQETQYF
TRBJ2-7	TRBV27	CASSKRQGTGWGEQYF
-	TRBV7-6	CASSLGGQGGTEQYF
TRBJ2-7	TRBV5-8	CASSLGLATYEQYF
TRBJ2-7	TRBV10-3	CAIGQILSYEQYF
TRBJ2-2	TRBV5-4	CASRKQGADTGELFF
TRBJ1-5	TRBV1	CTSSQEAGFNQPQHF
TRBJ2-7	TRBV14	CASSQTGSYEQYF
TRBJ2-7	TRBV11-2	CASSFQTYYEQYF
TRBJ1-6	TRBV5-1	CASSLDDRERSPLHF
TRBJ2-3	TRBV5-1	CASSFLAGAADTQYF
TRBJ2-7	TRBV11-1	CASSLTGSVYEQYF
TRBJ2-7	TRBV7-9	CASSYEPYEQYF
TRBJ1-1	TRBV6-1	CASIARQGNTEAFF
TRBJ1-1	TRBV28	CASSSNRVSKGGTEAFF
TRBJ2-7	TRBV18	CASSLGTASTYEQYF
TRBJ1-4	TRBV18	CASSPPGQGGEKLFF